This T cell receptor beta chain was sequenced for a study of blood T cell repertoires in COVID-19. Study at large: Specimens from acute and convalescent COVID-19 originated in the United States, Italy and Spain. Sources were T cells, B-cell-depleted T cells, or PBMCs; the material itself was cDNA or gDNA.

Germline loops: CDR1 KGHSH, CDR2 LQKENI. The CDR3 length is 17 residues. V was clipped by 6 bases and J by 2 bases; unmatched bases: 12. Patients from Seattle were sampled longitudinally, starting during active infection. The repertoire was sequenced with immunoSEQ multiplex PCR; TCRdb's copy has only in-frame clones and lacks some. The sample includes 100,000 to 150,000 clones, 90% of them seen just once. The TCR was taken from a man aged 55 to 70 with COVID-19, enrolled during active disease. The source material was peripheral blood. This chain connects TRBV18 to TRBJ2-1; 8 bases agree with TRBD1. The CDR3 sequence: CASSGQASEPPYNEQFF. Here the CDR3 DNA reads TGTGCCAGCTCGGGACAGGCTAGCGAGCCTCCCTACAATGAGCAGTTCTTC.